The 9 T cell receptor beta chains presented below share a single source sample, sequenced in a study of blood T cell repertoires in COVID-19 (dated by TCRdb to about 2020). Libraries were built with the immunoSEQ multiplex PCR assay. TCRdb retrieved this table from immuneACCESS and kept in-frame rearrangements only. Not all clones are present; in checked studies, unresolved V genes account for under half, and no reason is known for the remainder. This sample is represented by 250,000 to 350,000 clones; 88% of them were singletons. The ten largest clones represent 1% of the sample. Sequenced material: PBMCs or T cells enriched from blood (not recorded which). All receptors come from a woman aged 30 to 39 who had recovered from COVID-19.

V and J are TRBV14 and TRBJ2-7, with D unresolved. The CDR3 has 12 amino acids. V lost 1 base, J lost 6 bases, and 7 bases lay in between. From germline, CDR1 is SGHDN and CDR2 FVKESK. The chain's CDR3 is CASSQGWAEQYF. For the CDR3, the DNA is TGTGCCAGCAGCCAAGGTTGGGCCGAGCAGTACTTC.

The rearrangement links TRBV3-1 (or the pseudogene TRBV3-2) to TRBJ1-5; 9 bases fit TRBD1. The CDR3 covers 16 residues. Germline V gives CDR1 LGHDT, CDR2 YNNKEL (reference sequence). Trimming took 4 bases from V and 3 from J; bases not matched to a gene: 7. The CDR3 DNA reads TGTGCCAGCAGCCGGGCGGACAGGGGTAACAATCAGCCCCAGCATTTT. This translates into CASSRADRGNNQPQHF.

This clone has a single count. This chain uses TRBV5-1 with TRBJ2-7, with 7 bases identical to TRBD1. The CDR3 length is 14 residues. CDR1 and CDR2 (germline): SGHRS, YFSETQ. V was clipped by 4 bases and J by 3 bases; unmatched bases: 7. The CDR3 protein is CASSGTGAGYEQYF. CDR3 nucleotide sequence: TGCGCCAGCAGCGGAACAGGGGCCGGCTACGAGCAGTACTTC.

About this clone itself: Mismatch with germline at one junction end may stem from a read error. The genes are TRBV29-1 and TRBJ1-4; 7 bases fit TRBD1. From germline, CDR1 is SQVTM and CDR2 ANQGSEA. The CDR3 is 14 residues long. The CDR3 DNA follows: TGCAGCATTGAAGATACAGGGGCAGGTGAAAAACTGTTTTTT. This translates into CSIEDTGAGEKLFF.

The rearrangement links TRBV19 to TRBJ2-7; 8 nucleotides align to TRBD2. The CDR3 has 16 residues. J lost 0 bases, V lost 5 bases, and 9 bases had no gene match. Germline V gene sequence: CDR1 LNHDA, CDR2 SQIVND (reference sequence). The CDR3 sequence: CASSAGLAGPSYEQYF. The CDR3 bases are TGTGCCAGTAGTGCCGGTCTAGCGGGCCCCTCCTACGAGCAGTACTTC. The whole variable domain, filled in from reference TRBV19 and TRBJ2-7, reads DGGITQSPKYLFRKEGQNVTLSCEQNLNHDAMYWYRQDPGQGLRLIYYSQIVNDFQKGDIAEGYSVSREKKESFPLTVTSAQKNPTAFYLCASSAGLAGPSYEQYFGPGTRLTVT.

The chain combines TRBV27 with TRBJ1-5; 10 nucleotides align to TRBD1. The germline CDR1 and CDR2 sequences are MNHEY and SMNVEV (reference sequence). V lost 6 bases to trimming and J lost 3 bases; unmatched junction nucleotides: 8. This CDR3 is built from 16 residues. For the CDR3, the DNA is TGTGCCAGCAGCGAAGACGGACAGGGGGTCAATCAGCCCCAGCATTTT. Translating it yields CASSEDGQGVNQPQHF.

The V gene is TRBV12-3 or TRBV12-4, the J gene TRBJ1-2, with TRBD1 as a possible D gene (6 bases). This CDR3 is built from 12 residues. Between the trimmed V and J ends, which lost 5 bases and 14 bases, there was a span of 18 bases. CDR3 region: CASSAGTIARTF. The CDR3 region has the DNA TGTGCCAGCAGTGCCGGGACAATAGCGAGGACCTTC.

The chain uses TRBV2 and TRBJ2-3; TRBD2 aligns across 11 bases. The V and J ends lost 5 bases and 1 base, in that order; junction bases with no gene match: 2. The CDR3 consists of 15 residues. The germline V gene encodes CDR1 SNHLY and CDR2 FYNNEI. Here the CDR3 reads CASSQLAGGTDTQYF. Written as DNA, the CDR3 is TGTGCCAGCAGTCAACTAGCGGGGGGCACAGATACGCAGTATTTT.

The chain links TRBV9 to TRBJ2-3; D is unresolved. CDR3 length equals 12 residues. V lost 4 bases, J lost 2 bases, and 5 bases lay in between. Per the germline V gene, CDR1 is SGDLS and CDR2 is YYNGEE. This CDR3 is CASSPNTDTQYF. The CDR3 coding sequence is TGTGCCAGCAGCCCCAACACAGATACGCAGTATTTT.